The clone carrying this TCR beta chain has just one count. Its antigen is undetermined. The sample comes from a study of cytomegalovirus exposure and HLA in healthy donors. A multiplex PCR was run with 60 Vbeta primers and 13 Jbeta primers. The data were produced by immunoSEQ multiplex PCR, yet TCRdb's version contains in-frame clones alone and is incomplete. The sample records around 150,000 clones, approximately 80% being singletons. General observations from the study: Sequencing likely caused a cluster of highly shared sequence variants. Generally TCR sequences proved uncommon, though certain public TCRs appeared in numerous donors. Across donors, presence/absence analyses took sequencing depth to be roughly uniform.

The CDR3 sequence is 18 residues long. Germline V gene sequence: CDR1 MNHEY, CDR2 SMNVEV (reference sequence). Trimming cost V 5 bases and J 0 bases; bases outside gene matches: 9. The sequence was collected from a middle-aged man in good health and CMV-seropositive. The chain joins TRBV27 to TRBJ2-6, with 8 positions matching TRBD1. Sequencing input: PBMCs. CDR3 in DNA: TGTGCCAGCAGTGTCGACAGGGGACGGAACTCTGGGGCCAACGTCCTGACTTTC. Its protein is CASSVDRGRNSGANVLTF. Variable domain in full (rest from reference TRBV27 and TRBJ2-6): EAQVTQNPRYLITVTGKKLTVTCSQNMNHEYMSWYRQDPGLGLRQIYYSMNVEVTDKGDVPEGYKVSRKEKRNFPLILESPSPNQTSLYFCASSVDRGRNSGANVLTFGAGSRLTVL.